These 25 T cell receptor beta chains were sequenced from one sample in a study of blood T cell repertoires in COVID-19. Here immunoSEQ multiplex PCR was the method, and the copy in TCRdb shows in-frame clones only, minus some. This table holds about 210,000 clones, more than 75% found once. Sequencing input: peripheral blood. The source is a man aged 60-69 years who had recovered from COVID-19.

This rearrangement joins TRBV19 to TRBJ1-1; TRBD1 agrees at 10 bases. CDR3 size: 20 residues. Losses at the gene ends were 5 bases for V and 1 base for J; bases not matched to a gene: 19. Germline lookup yields CDR1 LNHDA and CDR2 SQIVND (reference sequence). CDR3 region: CASSSRGTGVDFRQNTEAFF. CDR3 in DNA: TGTGCCAGTAGTTCCCGGGGGACAGGGGTGGATTTCCGCCAGAACACTGAAGCTTTCTTT.

The V and J genes are TRBV5-1 and TRBJ2-3, with 8 bases fitting TRBD2. Germline CDR1 reads SGHRS; CDR2 reads YFSETQ. The CDR3 loop spans 17 amino acids. Unmatched junction bases numbered 11, after V lost 0 bases and J lost 5 bases. CDR3 residues: CASSLGGSSGIRDTQYF. CDR3 nucleotides: TGCGCCAGCAGCTTGGGGGGTAGTAGCGGGATAAGAGATACGCAGTATTTT.

The chain combines TRBV14 with TRBJ2-7; 10 bases align to TRBD2. Trimming took 4 bases from V and 6 from J; bases not matched to a gene: 6. This CDR3 region has 14 residues. The germline CDR1 and CDR2 sequences are SGHDN and FVKESK. The CDR3 reads CASSLLAGEGEQYF. The CDR3 DNA follows: TGTGCCAGCAGCCTCCTAGCGGGAGAGGGCGAGCAGTACTTC.

This clone was found once. The chain recombines TRBV28 with TRBJ1-5; D possibly corresponds to TRBD1 (5 bases). Trimming shortened V by 2 bases and J by 5 bases, and 13 bases separated the two germline ends. Per the germline V gene, CDR1 is MDHEN and CDR2 is SYDVKM. The CDR3 length is 15 residues. The CDR3 nucleotides read TGTGCCAGCAGTTTAAGGGGTGCAGGGCATCAGCCCCAGCATTTT. Translated: CASSLRGAGHQPQHF. The full variable domain, rest sourced from reference TRBV28 and TRBJ1-5, is DVKVTQSSRYLVKRTGEKVFLECVQDMDHENMFWYRQDPGLGLRLIYFSYDVKMKEKGDIPEGYSVSREKKERFSLILESASTNQTSMYLCASSLRGAGHQPQHFGDGTRLSIL.

V usage is TRBV7-2 and J usage is TRBJ2-6; tentative D call: TRBD1 (5 bases). Trimming cost V 5 bases and J 0 bases, with 8 bases left between them. Germline-derived CDR1 and CDR2 are SGHTA and FQGNSA. The CDR3 runs 15 residues. CDR3 protein: CASSPQGSGANVLTF. The DNA for the CDR3 is TGTGCCAGCAGCCCCCAGGGCTCTGGGGCCAACGTCCTGACTTTC.

The CDR3 protein is CASSRYRVDTQYF. DNA for the CDR3: TGTGCCAGCAGTCGGTACAGGGTTGATACGCAGTATTTT. V and J are TRBV28 and TRBJ2-3; D possibly corresponds to TRBD1 (6 bases). The V gene lost 5 bases and the J gene lost 6 bases, with 12 bases spanning the gap. CDR1 is MDHEN and CDR2 is SYDVKM in the germline V gene. The CDR3 extends over 13 amino acids. The full variable domain, completed using reference TRBV28 and TRBJ2-3, is DVKVTQSSRYLVKRTGEKVFLECVQDMDHENMFWYRQDPGLGLRLIYFSYDVKMKEKGDIPEGYSVSREKKERFSLILESASTNQTSMYLCASSRYRVDTQYFGPGTRLTVL.

The chain recombines TRBV29-1 with TRBJ2-3; D perhaps matches TRBD2 (6 bases). CDR1 and CDR2 from the germline V gene are SQVTM and ANQGSEA. The V end lost 7 bases, the J end lost 5 bases, and 13 bases lay between the germline ends. The CDR3 runs to 12 residues. The CDR3 nucleotides read TGCAGCGGTCGGGAGACCCAAGATACGCAGTATTTT. Translated: CSGRETQDTQYF.

The J gene is TRBJ2-2, the V gene TRBV12-3 or TRBV12-4; D perhaps matches TRBD2 (5 bases). This CDR3 is built from 11 residues. V was shortened by 6 bases and J by 6 bases, with 5 bases between the two germline ends. CDR3 protein: CASRLAGELFF. Here the CDR3 DNA reads TGTGCCAGCAGACTAGCCGGGGAGCTGTTTTTT.

The J gene is TRBJ1-6, the V gene TRBV28, with 10 bases lining up with TRBD1. CDR1 is MDHEN, CDR2 SYDVKM, per germline. V gave up 8 bases and J gave up 8 bases; unmatched junction bases: 0. The CDR3 covers 12 residues. CDR3 nucleotide sequence: TGTGCCAGCGGGACAGGGGATTCACCCCTCCACTTT. Translating gives CASGTGDSPLHF. The full variable domain, its missing parts supplied by reference TRBV28 and TRBJ1-6, is DVKVTQSSRYLVKRTGEKVFLECVQDMDHENMFWYRQDPGLGLRLIYFSYDVKMKEKGDIPEGYSVSREKKERFSLILESASTNQTSMYLCASGTGDSPLHFGNGTRLTVT.

The V gene is TRBV19, the J gene TRBJ1-2, with 7 bases aligning to TRBD1. The CDR3 is made up of 15 amino acids. With V trimmed by 5 bases and J by 8 bases, 14 bases remained unmatched. CDR1 and CDR2 (germline): LNHDA, SQIVND (reference sequence). Written as DNA, the CDR3 is TGTGCCAGTAGTGCACCGACAGGGTATGGTTGGGGCTACACCTTC. Its protein is CASSAPTGYGWGYTF.

The chain joins TRBV5-1 to TRBJ1-1; D may be TRBD1 (6 bases). CDR3 size: 13 residues. Germline loops: CDR1 SGHRS, CDR2 YFSETQ. V was clipped by 7 bases and J by 1 base, with 11 bases between them. CDR3: CASATGPNTEAFF. The CDR3 DNA sequence: TGCGCCAGCGCAACAGGGCCGAACACTGAAGCTTTCTTT.

This chain uses TRBV3-1 (or the pseudogene TRBV3-2) with TRBJ2-2; D remains ambiguous. Trimming took 5 bases from V and 3 from J, leaving 10 bases between them. The CDR3 has 14 residues. Germline values: CDR1 LGHDT, CDR2 YNNKEL (reference sequence). CDR3 protein: CASSTKLYTGELFF. Written as DNA, the CDR3 is TGTGCCAGCAGCACTAAATTATACACCGGGGAGCTGTTTTTT.

This rearrangement joins TRBV6-2 or TRBV6-3 to TRBJ2-1; 8 bases fit TRBD2. CDR1 is MNHEY and CDR2 is SVGEGT in the germline V gene. This CDR3 spans 16 amino acids. The J segment lost 5 bases and the V segment lost 3 bases, leaving 9 bases of the junction unmatched. DNA for the CDR3: TGTGCCAGCAGTTATAGGCGGGGGGACACTAACAATGAGCAGTTCTTC. The encoded protein is CASSYRRGDTNNEQFF.

The CDR3 coding sequence is TGTGCCAGCTCACCTGACAGGGGGCGAAACACCATATATTTT. Translated, it gives CASSPDRGRNTIYF. The chain recombines TRBV18 with TRBJ1-3; TRBD1 matches at 10 bases. The V segment lost 3 bases and the J segment 5 bases; nucleotides outside the gene matches: 1. CDR1 is KGHSH and CDR2 is LQKENI in the germline V gene. The CDR3 covers 14 residues.

This clone has only a few counts. This chain joins TRBV30 and TRBJ1-2, with TRBD1 identical over 7 bases. The CDR3 runs 12 residues. Germline V CDR1 and CDR2: GTSNPN, SVGIG (reference sequence). V was pared by 3 bases and J by 7 bases, with 5 bases of the junction left unmatched. The CDR3 loop reads CAWRGQWGGYTF. CDR3 bases: TGTGCCTGGAGGGGACAGTGGGGTGGCTACACCTTC.

The rearrangement uses TRBV5-1 and TRBJ2-7; D gene ambiguous. Trimming removed 1 base from V and 3 bases from J, with 5 bases in between. Germline values: CDR1 SGHRS, CDR2 YFSETQ. CDR3 length equals 12 residues. As DNA, the CDR3 is TGCGCCAGCAGCTTGCACAGCTACGAGCAGTACTTC. Its translation is CASSLHSYEQYF.

The rearrangement links TRBV10-3 to TRBJ2-7; tentatively, D is TRBD1 (7 bases). The CDR3 runs to 17 residues. Germline CDR1 reads ENHRY; CDR2 reads SYGVKD. V was cut by 2 bases and J by 2 bases, with 19 bases left in between. This CDR3 reads CAISEETGMGGTYEQYF. The CDR3 region has the DNA TGTGCCATCAGTGAGGAGACAGGGATGGGGGGAACCTACGAGCAGTACTTC.

This sequence joins TRBV3-1 (or the pseudogene TRBV3-2) and TRBJ2-7; the match to TRBD1 covers 8 bases. CDR1 is LGHDT, CDR2 YNNKEL, per germline (reference sequence). Trimming removed 8 bases from V and 4 bases from J; junction bases left unmatched: 4. The CDR3 spans 12 residues. Here the CDR3 reads CASPGGRYEQYF. The CDR3, as DNA: TGTGCCAGCCCAGGGGGCCGGTACGAGCAGTACTTC.

The chain uses TRBV10-1 and TRBJ1-2; a weak D match, TRBD1 (6 bases). The CDR3 runs 14 residues. The germline V and J ends were trimmed by 2 bases and 1 base, with 8 bases remaining between them. Germline assignment: CDR1 WNHNN and CDR2 SYGVQD (reference sequence). The CDR3 loop reads CASSEGQINYGYTF. The CDR3 DNA is TGCGCCAGCAGTGAGGGACAGATTAACTATGGCTACACCTTC.

The rearrangement links TRBV6-5 to TRBJ2-1; maybe TRBD2 (5 bases). CDR1 is MNHEY, CDR2 SVGAGI, per germline. The length of the CDR3 is 14 residues. The germline V and J ends were trimmed by 6 bases and 0 bases, with 9 bases remaining between them. The CDR3 coding sequence is TGTGCCAGCAGCATAGGGAGCTCCTACAATGAGCAGTTCTTC. The encoded protein is CASSIGSSYNEQFF.

The chain carries TRBV7-2 and TRBJ1-4; 7 nucleotides agree with TRBD1. This CDR3 has 15 residues. V trimming: 1 base; J trimming: 6 bases; junction bases outside the gene matches: 5. Per germline, CDR1 SGHTA and CDR2 FQGNSA. The CDR3: CASSLGGQIDEKLFF. Written as DNA, the CDR3 is TGTGCCAGCAGCTTAGGGGGACAGATAGATGAAAAACTGTTTTTT.

This chain connects TRBV25-1 to TRBJ1-1, with D perhaps matching TRBD1 (5 bases). V was trimmed by 1 base and J by 5 bases, leaving 14 bases between them. Germline V CDR1 and CDR2: MGHDK, SYGVNS. The CDR3 has 15 residues. CDR3 in DNA: TGTGCCAGCAGTGAATGGGTAGTCGGGGGGACTGAAGCTTTCTTT. Its translation is CASSEWVVGGTEAFF.

This chain joins TRBV5-1 and TRBJ2-5, with D maybe TRBD2 (6 bases). This CDR3 has 15 amino acids. Germline-derived CDR1 and CDR2 are SGHRS and YFSETQ. Trimming removed 4 bases from V and 5 bases from J, with 18 bases in between. This CDR3 reads CASSLEGAGRETQYF. In DNA, the CDR3 is TGCGCCAGCAGCCTCGAAGGGGCAGGGAGGGAGACCCAGTACTTC.

The chain recombines TRBV30 with TRBJ1-1, with TRBD1 as a possible D gene (6 bases). V was shortened by 2 bases and J by 4 bases, with 11 bases between the two germline ends. The CDR3 covers 13 residues. Germline V gene lookup returns CDR1 GTSNPN and CDR2 SVGIG (reference sequence). CDR3 region: CAWSTGWSTEAFF. In DNA, the CDR3 is TGTGCCTGGAGTACAGGGTGGAGCACTGAAGCTTTCTTT.

The chain couples TRBV24-1 to TRBJ2-4, with TRBD1 identical over 10 bases. The CDR3 extends over 16 amino acids. Germline trimming cut 4 bases from V and 8 bases from J; bases unmatched to any gene: 10. CDR1 is KGHDR, CDR2 SFDVKD, per germline. Here the CDR3 reads CATSDYAGTGVHIQYF. The CDR3 region has the DNA TGTGCCACCAGTGACTACGCCGGGACAGGGGTTCACATTCAGTACTTC.